This note documents a single T cell receptor (beta chain) sequence. V gave up 5 bases and J gave up 11 bases, with 12 bases separating them. CDR1 MNHNS and CDR2 SASEGT come from the germline V gene. This CDR3 has 12 amino acids. Enrolled during active infection, Seattle patients were then followed longitudinally. This entry comes from a study of blood T cell repertoires in COVID-19. Study summary: There were acute and convalescent COVID-19 samples, and they came from the United States, Italy and Spain. From T cells, B-cell-depleted T cells, or PBMCs came the material, which was cDNA or gDNA.

In the study's own analysis: Estimated nucleated cell counts came from reference gene primer amplification. The table came from immunoSEQ multiplex PCR; TCRdb's copy has only in-frame clones and leaves some out. That table is the source of V, J and clone size, and D and trimming were worked out from the DNA. The top ten hold roughly 10% of the sample, which has 200,000 to 250,000 clones, around 87% seen once. The sample comprised peripheral blood. This clonotype was sampled from a woman aged 50 to 60 with COVID-19, enrolled during active disease. This chain joins TRBV6-1 and TRBJ1-4; D possibly corresponds to TRBD1 (5 bases). This chain's CDR3 is CASSQLGGKLFF. CDR3 sequence (DNA): TGTGCCAGCAGTCAGCTTGGGGGGAAACTGTTTTTT.